This T cell receptor beta chain was recorded in a study of blood T cells in healthy people across ages. Notes on the study in general: For the donors, CMV status was unknown and possibly confounded expanded clonotype changes.

Next came a second PCR, run for about 7 to 12 cycles, which used a sample-barcoded 5' primer along with a J-beta primer mix. Each CDR3 protein is one row after TCRdb ran MiXCR on the 5' RACE reads. The repertoire holds about 1.6 million distinct CDR3 sequences, with roughly 30% as singletons. On this clonotype: The antigen is undetermined.

From germline, CDR1 is SGHAT and CDR2 FQNNGV. This CDR3 comprises 15 residues. Trimming took 5 bases from V and 3 from J, leaving 16 bases between them. The extraction recovered at least 6 micrograms of total RNA per sample. The TCR comes from a woman in her twenties or thirties in good health. This chain connects TRBV11-2 to TRBJ1-1; D ambiguous. Sequenced sample: blood. The CDR3 here is CASSPWAVTDTEAFF. CDR3 nucleotide sequence: TGTGCCAGCAGCCCCTGGGCAGTGACTGACACTGAAGCTTTCTTT.